The 20 T cell receptor beta chains reported below all come from one sample, sequenced in a study of T cell responses to AZD1222 COVID-19 vaccine. The protocol was immunoSEQ multiplex PCR, while the TCRdb copy is restricted to in-frame clones and leaves out a portion. This table holds 130,000 or so clones, around nine tenths found once. The sequencing here drew on peripheral blood, taken on day 0 of AZD1222 vaccination. The receptors originated from an adult in good health.

The chain couples TRBV29-1 to TRBJ2-3, with 8 bases lining up with TRBD1. Looked up from germline, CDR1 is SQVTM and CDR2 is ANQGSEA. CDR3 length: 15 amino acids. V lost 1 base to trimming and J lost 1 base; unmatched junction nucleotides: 4. In nucleotides, the CDR3 is TGCAGCGTTGAAGGGGACAGGACGGGCACAGATACGCAGTATTTT. This codes for CSVEGDRTGTDTQYF.

V is TRBV12-3 or TRBV12-4 and J is TRBJ1-1; D gene unclear. This CDR3 contains 13 residues. Trimming stripped 5 bases from V and 5 bases from J, with 12 bases between. The CDR3 loop reads CASSGPRRTEAFF. The CDR3 DNA reads TGTGCCAGCAGTGGACCTCGAAGGACTGAAGCTTTCTTT.

The V and J genes are TRBV2 and TRBJ1-4, with D hard to call. With 6 bases removed from V and 4 bases from J, the gap between germline ends came to 6 bases. The CDR3 runs to 12 residues. Germline V gives CDR1 SNHLY, CDR2 FYNNEI. CDR3 nucleotides: TGTGCCAGCAGCGAAATTAATGAAAAACTGTTTTTT. Translated, it gives CASSEINEKLFF.

The chain combines TRBV28 with TRBJ1-5; D is undetermined. Germline loops: CDR1 MDHEN, CDR2 SYDVKM. V shed 5 bases and J shed 2 bases, with 16 bases lying between them. This CDR3 is 16 amino acids long. The CDR3 here is CASSTRAGNGNQPQHF. CDR3 DNA sequence: TGTGCCAGCAGTACCCGGGCCGGGAATGGCAATCAGCCCCAGCATTTT.

V and J are TRBV19 and TRBJ1-2; 8 nucleotides line up with TRBD1. CDR3 length: 14 amino acids. Germline CDR1 LNHDA, CDR2 SQIVND (reference sequence). With 4 bases clipped from V and 6 bases from J, the junction kept 7 bases outside the gene matches. DNA of the CDR3: TGTGCCAGTAGTACATATGCAGGGGGCGATGGCTACACCTTC. Translating gives CASSTYAGGDGYTF. Full variable domain (remainder filled in from reference TRBV19 and TRBJ1-2): DGGITQSPKYLFRKEGQNVTLSCEQNLNHDAMYWYRQDPGQGLRLIYYSQIVNDFQKGDIAEGYSVSREKKESFPLTVTSAQKNPTAFYLCASSTYAGGDGYTFGSGTRLTVV.

The rearrangement joins TRBV18 to TRBJ2-7; 14 nucleotides agree with TRBD2. Trimming removed 3 bases from V and 6 bases from J; junction bases left unmatched: 7. CDR3 length: 16 residues. Germline V gene data show CDR1 as KGHSH and CDR2 as LQKENI. The CDR3 coding sequence is TGTGCCAGCTCACCCATTGGACTAGCGGGAGGAGCCGAGCAGTACTTC. Translating it yields CASSPIGLAGGAEQYF.

This clone has just one count. The chain uses TRBV5-5 and TRBJ1-5, with 12 bases that match TRBD1. Germline V gene data show CDR1 as SGHKS and CDR2 as YYEKEE (reference sequence). Trimming at V came to 0 bases and at J to 6 bases, leaving 13 bases not matched to a gene. The CDR3 totals 19 residues. This CDR3 reads CASSLGTSGGTGGIQPQHF. As DNA, the CDR3 is TGTGCCAGCAGCTTGGGTACCTCCGGCGGGACAGGGGGCATTCAGCCCCAGCATTTT.

The gene calls are TRBV5-1 and TRBJ2-7; D gene unclear. CDR1 and CDR2 (germline): SGHRS, YFSETQ. CDR3 length equals 14 residues. The V gene lost 0 bases and the J gene lost 2 bases, with 9 bases spanning the gap. CDR3 nucleotides: TGCGCCAGCAGCTTGGGCCCAGCTACCTACGAGCAGTACTTC. The encoded protein is CASSLGPATYEQYF.

The chain combines TRBV27 with TRBJ1-5; 9 bases are a match to TRBD1. The CDR3 is made up of 16 amino acids. The ends lost 2 bases at V and 4 bases at J; junction bases unmatched: 6. Per the germline V gene, CDR1 is MNHEY and CDR2 is SMNVEV (reference sequence). The CDR3, as DNA: TGTGCCAGCAGTTTAGGACAGGGGTTTCGAAATCAGCCCCAGCATTTT. Protein product: CASSLGQGFRNQPQHF.

There are a few counts of this clone. The rearrangement uses TRBV6-5 and TRBJ1-1; D possibly corresponds to TRBD1 (5 bases). Germline V gene lookup returns CDR1 MNHEY and CDR2 SVGAGI. Trimming shortened V by 5 bases and J by 0 bases, and 13 bases separated the two germline ends. This CDR3 spans 15 amino acids. The DNA for the CDR3 is TGTGCCAGCAGTAAGCTCGGGGCCTTGAACACTGAAGCTTTCTTT. The encoded protein is CASSKLGALNTEAFF.

The chain recombines TRBV18 with TRBJ2-1, with TRBD2 identical over 9 bases. Germline V gene sequence: CDR1 KGHSH, CDR2 LQKENI. With V trimmed by 3 bases and J by 5 bases, 5 bases remained unmatched. The CDR3 length is 15 residues. CDR3 DNA sequence: TGTGCCAGCTCACCCGGGGTAGCGGGAGACAATGAGCAGTTCTTC. Amino acid sequence: CASSPGVAGDNEQFF. The full variable domain, in which reference TRBV18 and TRBJ2-1 provide the parts outside the CDR3, is NAGVMQNPRHLVRRRGQEARLRCSPMKGHSHVYWYRQLPEEGLKFMVYLQKENIIDESGMPKERFSAEFPKEGPSILRIQQVVRGDSAAYFCASSPGVAGDNEQFFGPGTRLTVL.

V and J are TRBV6-5 and TRBJ1-4, with unresolved D. The CDR3 has 15 amino acids. CDR1 and CDR2 (germline): MNHEY, SVGAGI. V was pared by 2 bases and J by 3 bases, with 10 bases between. The CDR3 region is CASSYRGPPNEKLFF. The DNA of the CDR3 is TGTGCCAGCAGTTACCGAGGGCCCCCTAATGAAAAACTGTTTTTT.

This chain uses TRBV5-5 with TRBJ1-5, with 7 bases identical to TRBD1. CDR3 length equals 14 residues. CDR1 SGHKS and CDR2 YYEKEE come from the germline V gene (reference sequence). V shed 6 bases and J 7 bases; nucleotides not matched to a gene: 10. The DNA of the CDR3 is TGTGCCAGCAACGACAGGGTCGAAGGCCAGCCCCAGCATTTT. As protein: CASNDRVEGQPQHF.

The V call is TRBV19, the J call TRBJ1-1, with a possible D match to TRBD1 (5 bases). V gave up 7 bases and J gave up 1 base, with 16 bases separating them. Germline-derived CDR1 and CDR2 are LNHDA and SQIVND (reference sequence). There are 15 residues in the CDR3. As DNA, the CDR3 is TGTGCCAGTACTACTCAGGGAGGGCCGAACACTGAAGCTTTCTTT. It codes for CASTTQGGPNTEAFF.

This sequence joins TRBV6-2 or TRBV6-3 and TRBJ1-1, with a weak D call TRBD1 (5 bases). The V end lost 5 bases, the J end lost 2 bases, and 9 bases lay between the germline ends. The CDR3 sequence is 13 residues long. Germline lookup yields CDR1 MNHEY and CDR2 SVGEGT. The CDR3 loop is CASSKGHNTEAFF. DNA of the CDR3: TGTGCCAGCAGTAAGGGGCATAACACTGAAGCTTTCTTT.

The chain joins TRBV3-1 (or the pseudogene TRBV3-2) to TRBJ2-2; 12 bases line up with TRBD1. The CDR3 extends over 18 amino acids. Trimming took 6 bases from V and 1 from J; bases not matched to a gene: 9. The germline gives CDR1 LGHDT, CDR2 YNNKEL (reference sequence). Written as DNA, the CDR3 is TGTGCCAGCAGACGACCGGGACAGGGGGCTATGAACACCGGGGAGCTGTTTTTT. Its protein product is CASRRPGQGAMNTGELFF.

This clone was counted only a few times. The chain carries TRBV3-1 (or the pseudogene TRBV3-2) and TRBJ2-5, with a possible D match to TRBD2 (7 bases). There are 14 residues in the CDR3. CDR1 LGHDT and CDR2 YNNKEL come from the germline V gene (reference sequence). V was trimmed by 5 bases and J by 4 bases, leaving 14 bases between them. Here the CDR3 DNA reads TGTGCCAGCAGCAGTGGGGGGGCGGGAGAGACCCAGTACTTC. This gives the protein CASSSGGAGETQYF.

This clone was detected once. This sequence joins TRBV7-2 and TRBJ1-1; unclear D gene. With 5 bases removed from V and 3 bases from J, the gap between germline ends came to 13 bases. CDR3 length: 14 residues. Germline V gives CDR1 SGHTA, CDR2 FQGNSA. The CDR3 protein is CASSPWVLDTEAFF. The CDR3 DNA is TGTGCCAGCAGCCCGTGGGTTCTGGACACTGAAGCTTTCTTT.

This clone was detected only once. At one end, the junction sequence differs from germline, possibly due to a read error. The chain links TRBV3-1 (or the pseudogene TRBV3-2) to TRBJ1-2, with 9 nucleotides matching TRBD1. The CDR3 extends over 11 amino acids. Per germline, CDR1 LGHDT and CDR2 YNNKEL (reference sequence). The CDR3 DNA reads as TGTGCCAGCAGCCCCGGGACAGGGAGATTCTTC. Its protein is CASSPGTGRFF.

J is TRBJ1-1 and V is TRBV19; possible D gene TRBD1, 5 bases. V lost 5 bases to trimming and J lost 3 bases, with 16 bases between them. Germline V gene lookup returns CDR1 LNHDA and CDR2 SQIVND (reference sequence). There are 15 residues in the CDR3. The CDR3 bases are TGTGCCAGTAGTCCCCCCGGGGGGAGGGACACTGAAGCTTTCTTT. Translation: CASSPPGGRDTEAFF.